The 20 T cell receptor beta chains below were found in one sample sequenced in a study of cytomegalovirus exposure and HLA in healthy donors. With 60 Vbeta and 13 Jbeta primers, the PCR was carried out. This table comes from immunoSEQ multiplex PCR, and its TCRdb copy is limited to in-frame clones, with some not included. The table lists 120,000 or so clones, approximately 84% of them singletons, with over 0.2% in the top ten. Source material: PBMCs. These receptors all stem from a man in his fifties in good health and CMV-seronegative.

The chain uses TRBV28 and TRBJ2-7; 7 bases align to TRBD1. Germline CDR1 reads MDHEN; CDR2 reads SYDVKM. This CDR3 contains 14 residues. V lost 5 bases to trimming and J lost 3 bases; unmatched junction nucleotides: 7. CDR3 in amino acids: CASSTGAPFYEQYF. The CDR3 coding sequence is TGTGCCAGCAGTACAGGGGCCCCGTTCTACGAGCAGTACTTC.

J is TRBJ2-6 and V is TRBV5-1; no definite D call. V was shortened by 0 bases and J by 0 bases, with 13 bases between the two germline ends. The germline V gene has CDR1 SGHRS and CDR2 YFSETQ. The length of the CDR3 is 18 residues. The CDR3, as DNA: TGCGCCAGCAGCTTGGGCAACCCGACAAGCTCTGGGGCCAACGTCCTGACTTTC. This gives the protein CASSLGNPTSSGANVLTF.

This clone showed up just a few times. The J gene is TRBJ2-1, the V gene TRBV30; D perhaps matches TRBD1 (5 bases). The germline V gene encodes CDR1 GTSNPN and CDR2 SVGIG (reference sequence). V gave up 0 bases and J gave up 7 bases, with 16 bases separating them. The CDR3 is made up of 15 amino acids. CDR3 sequence reads: CAWSVFRVGGNEQFF. The CDR3 DNA reads as TGTGCCTGGAGTGTCTTCAGGGTAGGTGGGAATGAGCAGTTCTTC.

The rearrangement links TRBV6-1 to TRBJ1-2, with TRBD1 identical over 7 bases. The CDR3 runs to 12 residues. Trimming removed 6 bases from V and 9 bases from J; junction bases left unmatched: 7. The V gene's germline CDR1 is MNHNS and CDR2 SASEGT. CDR3 amino acids: CASRPPGQSYTF. The CDR3 DNA reads TGTGCCAGCAGACCCCCGGGACAGAGCTACACCTTC.

The gene calls are TRBV11-2 and TRBJ2-7; 9 bases line up with TRBD2. V trimming: 5 bases; J trimming: 6 bases; junction bases outside the gene matches: 17. The V gene's germline CDR1 is SGHAT and CDR2 FQNNGV. CDR3 size: 17 residues. The CDR3 DNA reads TGTGCCAGCAGCCTCGGAGGAATTGGCGGGAGGGCCCCCGAGCAGTACTTC. Translation: CASSLGGIGGRAPEQYF.

The chain recombines TRBV5-1 with TRBJ2-5; no definite D call. Germline V gives CDR1 SGHRS, CDR2 YFSETQ. This CDR3 contains 13 residues. Trimming took 3 bases from V and 9 from J, leaving 15 bases between them. The CDR3: CASSWNLDPAQYF. The DNA of the CDR3 is TGCGCCAGCAGCTGGAATCTAGATCCGGCCCAGTACTTC.

The chain combines TRBV7-2 with TRBJ2-7, with 8 bases that match TRBD2. This CDR3 has 12 residues. The V gene end was trimmed by 8 bases and the J gene end by 6 bases; junction bases not matched to a gene: 6. Germline CDR1 is SGHTA and CDR2 is FQGNSA. The CDR3 loop reads CASLGRVGEQYF. CDR3 DNA sequence: TGTGCCAGCCTCGGGAGGGTGGGCGAGCAGTACTTC.

The chain combines TRBV7-8 with TRBJ2-7, with 10 bases identical to TRBD2. Germline loops: CDR1 SGHVS, CDR2 FQNEAQ. The CDR3 runs to 14 residues. The V segment lost 3 bases and the J segment 5 bases; nucleotides outside the gene matches: 4. The DNA for the CDR3 is TGTGCCAGCAGCTTGACTAGCGGGCTCCACGAGCAGTACTTC. Protein: CASSLTSGLHEQYF.

The chain uses TRBV7-8 and TRBJ2-7; possible D gene TRBD1, 5 bases. The V gene's germline CDR1 is SGHVS and CDR2 FQNEAQ. The germline V and J ends were trimmed by 0 bases and 1 base, with 10 bases remaining between them. This CDR3 region has 15 residues. The CDR3 spells CASSLAGQASYEQYF. CDR3 DNA sequence: TGTGCCAGCAGCTTAGCGGGGCAGGCATCCTACGAGCAGTACTTC. The variable domain in full, completed from reference TRBV7-8 and TRBJ2-7, reads GAGVSQSPRYKVAKRGQDVALRCDPISGHVSLFWYQQALGQGPEFLTYFQNEAQLDKSGLPSDRFFAERPEGSVSTLKIQRTQQEDSAVYLCASSLAGQASYEQYFGPGTRLTVT.

The chain recombines TRBV6-6 with TRBJ2-7; weak D call: TRBD1 (6 bases). The germline V and J ends were trimmed by 5 bases and 4 bases, with 9 bases remaining between them. This CDR3 has 12 amino acids. CDR1 and CDR2 from the germline V gene are MNHNY and SVGAGI (reference sequence). CDR3 region: CASSIQGYEQYF. Written as DNA, the CDR3 is TGTGCCAGCAGTATACAGGGTTACGAGCAGTACTTC.

The chain has TRBV9 and TRBJ1-2; 7 nucleotides agree with TRBD1. This CDR3 spans 16 amino acids. From germline, CDR1 is SGDLS and CDR2 YYNGEE. With V trimmed by 0 bases and J by 3 bases, 8 bases remained unmatched. The CDR3 DNA is TGTGCCAGCAGCGTAGCCATATCCACAGGGGACTATGGCTACACCTTC. Translating gives CASSVAISTGDYGYTF.

About this clone: The CDR3 does not end in the conserved phenylalanine or tryptophan, so this is likely a read error. The chain carries TRBV28 and TRBJ1-2; D gene unclear. The CDR3 length is 15 residues. Deletions cut 5 bases from V and 8 bases from J, with 21 bases between. Germline CDR1 is MDHEN and CDR2 is SYDVKM. CDR3 nucleotide sequence: TGTGCCAGCAGTCCATCCGGGAGGAAGGGTTGGGGCTACACCCTC. Translated: CASSPSGRKGWGYTL.

The chain recombines TRBV5-1 with TRBJ2-6, with D tentatively TRBD2 (7 bases). Germline V gene sequence: CDR1 SGHRS, CDR2 YFSETQ. The length of the CDR3 is 17 residues. Trimming removed 9 bases at V and 0 bases at J, with 19 bases between. The CDR3 loop is CATPGGGASSGANVLTF. DNA for the CDR3: TGCGCCACCCCAGGAGGGGGGGCAAGCTCTGGGGCCAACGTCCTGACTTTC.

The genes are TRBV28 and TRBJ1-1, with D possibly matching TRBD1 (6 bases). Trimming pared 5 bases from V and 6 bases from J, leaving 25 bases between. The CDR3 runs to 17 residues. From germline, CDR1 is MDHEN and CDR2 SYDVKM. Here the CDR3 reads CASSGLGGGIGGAEAFF. In nucleotides, the CDR3 is TGTGCCAGCAGTGGATTGGGGGGGGGAATCGGGGGCGCTGAAGCTTTCTTT.

DNA for the CDR3: TGTGCCAGCAGCCATGGGCAGCGGGACCTCTCCTACGAGCAGTACTTC. This codes for CASSHGQRDLSYEQYF. The chain employs TRBV5-4 and TRBJ2-7; 7 bases align to TRBD2. V was clipped by 4 bases and J by 0 bases; unmatched bases: 10. The germline CDR1 and CDR2 sequences are SGHNT and YYREEE (reference sequence). CDR3 length: 16 residues.

This chain uses TRBV7-6 with TRBJ2-5, with 8 nucleotides matching TRBD1. The CDR3 runs to 13 residues. Looked up from germline, CDR1 is SGHVS and CDR2 is FNYEAQ. Trimming took 5 bases from V and 4 from J; bases not matched to a gene: 3. CDR3 in amino acids: CASSLGQGETQYF. The CDR3 DNA reads as TGTGCCAGCAGCCTAGGACAGGGAGAGACCCAGTACTTC.

A few counts support this clone. The chain carries TRBV6-1 and TRBJ2-2; D is ambiguous. V shed 6 bases and J shed 8 bases, with 13 bases lying between them. The CDR3 extends over 13 amino acids. From germline, CDR1 is MNHNS and CDR2 SASEGT. CDR3 protein: CASRGPLEGELFF. The CDR3, as DNA: TGTGCCAGCAGGGGCCCCTTAGAGGGGGAGCTGTTTTTT.

The chain carries TRBV7-2 and TRBJ2-7; D gene ambiguous. The V end lost 5 bases, the J end lost 2 bases, and 4 bases lay between the germline ends. Germline V gene data show CDR1 as SGHTA and CDR2 as FQGNSA. The CDR3 sequence is 11 residues long. The CDR3 sequence: CASSGAYEQYF. The CDR3 DNA sequence: TGTGCCAGCAGCGGAGCCTACGAGCAGTACTTC. Together with reference TRBV7-2 and TRBJ2-7, the CDR3 gives the full variable domain: GAGVSQSPSNKVTEKGKDVELRCDPISGHTALYWYRQSLGQGLEFLIYFQGNSAPDKSGLPSDRFSAERTGGSVSTLTIQRTQQEDSAVYLCASSGAYEQYFGPGTRLTVT.

The V and J genes are TRBV11-2 and TRBJ2-3, with 12 bases matching TRBD2. The CDR3 has 17 amino acids. V gave up 1 base and J gave up 4 bases; unmatched junction bases: 6. Germline loops: CDR1 SGHAT, CDR2 FQNNGV. The CDR3 is CASSLVLAGGWADTQYF. The CDR3 DNA reads TGTGCCAGCAGCTTAGTACTAGCGGGAGGATGGGCAGATACGCAGTATTTT.

The gene calls are TRBV6-5 and TRBJ1-2; 9 bases are a match to TRBD1. The V gene's germline CDR1 is MNHEY and CDR2 SVGAGI. V lost 4 bases and J lost 8; bases outside the gene matches: 11. This CDR3 spans 15 amino acids. This chain's CDR3 is CASSSGQGRIGGYTF. As DNA, the CDR3 is TGTGCCAGCAGTTCGGGACAGGGACGAATAGGGGGCTACACCTTC.